The TCR beta chain under discussion was sequenced for a study of technical replicates of blood from a few donors (dated 2017 in TCRdb). From a lookup of the germline V gene, CDR1 and CDR2 are SGHVS and FNYEAQ. V loses 5 bases, J loses 4 bases, and the germline ends lie 14 bases apart. The CDR3 numbers 15 residues from cysteine through phenylalanine. Just the 45-base CDR3 DNA is kept, in frame starting at base 1. This clone was counted a single time. No cognate antigen has been identified for it. Per-base quality was not reported, and no clone a single base away is much larger than it. Libraries were prepared through the immunoSEQ multiplex PCR assay. Entries here come from immuneACCESS through TCRdb and include only in-frame sequences with V and J called. Some clones fail to appear in such tables; in the studies checked, an unresolved V gene covers under half of the shortfall, and the cause of the remainder is unknown. The table for this sample lists 64,000 or so clones; 75% to 90% of them were counted only once. The ten largest make up 4% to 6% of the sample.

This chain is built from TRBV7-6 and TRBJ2-2, and possibly TRBD1, on 6 matching bases. Sequenced sample: PBMCs. The source is a human donor in good health. Some clones in this sample may be carry-over from other donors' samples. The CDR3 reads CASSDRDTLTGELFF. The sequenced DNA: TGTGCCAGCAGCGACCGGGACACCCTCACCGGGGAGCTGTTTTTT.